The T cell receptor (beta chain) described here comes from a study of blood T cell repertoires in COVID-19. The data were produced by immunoSEQ multiplex PCR, yet TCRdb's version contains in-frame clones alone and is incomplete. The sample records about 83,000 clones, more than 75% being singletons. Germline CDR1 reads LNHDA; CDR2 reads SQIVND (reference sequence). The CDR3 consists of 13 residues. The V end lost 8 bases, the J end lost 3 bases, and 11 bases lay between the germline ends. Specimen: peripheral blood. This TCR derives from an elderly woman with active or convalescent COVID-19. The gene calls are TRBV19 and TRBJ2-1; D is perhaps TRBD2 (5 bases). The CDR3 coding sequence is TGTGCCAGTTCCTCCGGGATCTACAATGAGCAGTTCTTC. Its protein product is CASSSGIYNEQFF.